Shown below are 20 T cell receptor beta chains from a single sample sequenced in a study of blood T cell repertoires in COVID-19. TCRdb keeps only in-frame clones here, not all; method: immunoSEQ multiplex PCR. There are roughly 92,000 clones in the sample; roughly 88% occur only once, and 25% to 40% lies in the top ten. Sample: peripheral blood. All receptors derive from a woman older than 75 with active or convalescent COVID-19.

The chain combines TRBV19 with TRBJ2-1; possibly TRBD1 for D (6 bases). The germline CDR1 and CDR2 sequences are LNHDA and SQIVND (reference sequence). The CDR3 length is 11 residues. V dropped 6 bases and J dropped 10 bases, with 10 bases sitting between them. The CDR3 DNA sequence: TGTGCCAGTAGCCTTAGGGGGGAGCAGTTCTTC. Protein: CASSLRGEQFF. Complete variable domain (other parts from reference TRBV19 and TRBJ2-1): DGGITQSPKYLFRKEGQNVTLSCEQNLNHDAMYWYRQDPGQGLRLIYYSQIVNDFQKGDIAEGYSVSREKKESFPLTVTSAQKNPTAFYLCASSLRGEQFFGPGTRLTVL.

This chain uses TRBV9 with TRBJ2-4, with 8 bases that match TRBD1. Germline V lookup: CDR1 SGDLS, CDR2 YYNGEE. The CDR3 is 13 amino acids. Trimming removed 4 bases from V and 8 bases from J; junction bases left unmatched: 5. CDR3 nucleotides: TGTGCCAGCAGCCAGACAGGGGTTGACATTCAGTACTTC. Its protein is CASSQTGVDIQYF.

The chain couples TRBV29-1 to TRBJ1-1; 12 nucleotides align to TRBD1. The CDR3 has 13 residues. The germline gives CDR1 SQVTM, CDR2 ANQGSEA. The junction had 5 bases not matched to a gene; V was cut back by 7 bases and J by 5 bases. The CDR3 DNA follows: TGCAGCGCCACGGGACAGGGGGCTACTGAAGCTTTCTTT. It translates to CSATGQGATEAFF.

The J gene is TRBJ1-6, the V gene TRBV28, with 7 bases matching TRBD1. This CDR3 is 16 amino acids long. Germline loops: CDR1 MDHEN, CDR2 SYDVKM. V gave up 2 bases and J gave up 6 bases; unmatched junction bases: 7. Here the CDR3 reads CASSLLKYRGNSPLHF. The CDR3 nucleotides read TGTGCCAGCAGTTTACTTAAGTACAGGGGTAATTCACCCCTCCACTTT.

The chain is built from TRBV18 and TRBJ2-7; D gene ambiguous. The germline gives CDR1 KGHSH, CDR2 LQKENI. Between the trimmed V and J ends, which lost 6 bases and 2 bases, there was a span of 14 bases. The CDR3 length is 14 residues. The CDR3 is CASSLDDIAYEQYF. The CDR3 DNA follows: TGTGCCAGCTCCCTCGACGACATCGCCTACGAGCAGTACTTC.

This rearrangement joins TRBV6-1 to TRBJ1-5, with D uncertain. Deletions cut 3 bases from V and 1 base from J, with 13 bases between. The CDR3 contains 16 residues. Germline values: CDR1 MNHNS, CDR2 SASEGT. CDR3 nucleotide sequence: TGTGCCAGCAGTGATCTGACCCTCGGGAGCAATCAGCCCCAGCATTTT. As protein: CASSDLTLGSNQPQHF.

The DNA for the CDR3 is TGTGCCAGCAGTAGACAGGGTGATGGCTACACCTTC. Translated, it gives CASSRQGDGYTF. V is TRBV9 and J is TRBJ1-2; TRBD1 agrees at 7 bases. Trimming cost V 5 bases and J 6 bases; bases outside gene matches: 4. CDR3 length: 12 residues. In germline, CDR1 is SGDLS, CDR2 YYNGEE.

The rearrangement links TRBV6-5 to TRBJ1-5, with TRBD1 matching over 7 bases. Unmatched junction bases numbered 8, after V lost 5 bases and J lost 4 bases. This CDR3 has 15 amino acids. Germline V gives CDR1 MNHEY, CDR2 SVGAGI. The CDR3 spells CASSKRQGLNQPQHF. CDR3 bases: TGTGCCAGCAGTAAGCGACAGGGCCTAAATCAGCCCCAGCATTTT.

CDR3 in amino acids: CASSPPGQGHTGELFF. Written as DNA, the CDR3 is TGTGCCAGCTCACCACCAGGACAGGGTCACACCGGGGAGCTGTTTTTT. The chain employs TRBV18 and TRBJ2-2; 8 bases are shared with TRBD1. Germline V gene data show CDR1 as KGHSH and CDR2 as LQKENI. With V trimmed by 0 bases and J by 3 bases, 3 bases remained unmatched. There are 16 residues in the CDR3.

The chain combines TRBV6-6 with TRBJ1-4, with D hard to call. In germline, CDR1 is MNHNY, CDR2 SVGAGI (reference sequence). V was clipped by 11 bases and J by 8 bases, with 18 bases between them. This CDR3 is 13 amino acids long. Here the CDR3 reads CASLMRADEKLFF. The CDR3 DNA is TGTGCCTCGCTCATGCGGGCGGACGAAAAACTGTTTTTT.

About this clone itself: One end of the junction does not line up with germline, which may come from a read error. The gene calls are TRBV9 and TRBJ1-2; the match to TRBD1 covers 7 bases. Per germline, CDR1 SGDLS and CDR2 YYNGEE. This CDR3 spans 13 amino acids. CDR3 DNA sequence: TGTGCCAGCAGCACCGCGGGAGGACAGGCCCTCTTCTTC. Its translation: CASSTAGGQALFF.

The chain carries TRBV5-1 and TRBJ2-3; 10 bases map to TRBD1. V trimming: 3 bases; J trimming: 4 bases; junction bases outside the gene matches: 2. CDR1 is SGHRS and CDR2 is YFSETQ in the germline V gene. The CDR3 contains 14 residues. Written as DNA, the CDR3 is TGCGCCAGCAGCTACGGGACAGGGGCAGATACGCAGTATTTT. Translated, it gives CASSYGTGADTQYF.

This chain links TRBV2 with TRBJ1-4, with a possible D match to TRBD1 (6 bases). The CDR3 is 14 residues long. CDR1 is SNHLY, CDR2 FYNNEI, per germline. Trimming pared 9 bases from V and 5 bases from J, leaving 16 bases between. CDR3 in amino acids: CASTRTAPNEKLFF. CDR3 nucleotide sequence: TGTGCCAGTACTCGGACAGCTCCAAATGAAAAACTGTTTTTT.

The rearrangement joins TRBV27 to TRBJ1-2, with D maybe TRBD1 (6 bases). The germline V gene encodes CDR1 MNHEY and CDR2 SMNVEV (reference sequence). The CDR3 is 14 residues long. Trimming pared 0 bases from V and 6 bases from J, leaving 11 bases between. CDR3 in DNA: TGTGCCAGCAGTTTATCGGGCAGGGGTAATGGCTACACCTTC. This translates into CASSLSGRGNGYTF.

This CDR3 reads CASSSGSQGYGYTF. The CDR3 coding sequence is TGTGCCAGCTCATCCGGGAGCCAGGGCTATGGCTACACCTTC. The chain links TRBV18 to TRBJ1-2, with TRBD1 as a possible D gene (5 bases). Germline V gene data show CDR1 as KGHSH and CDR2 as LQKENI. This CDR3 comprises 14 residues. Trimming left V 5 bases short and J 4 bases short, with 14 bases between.

V usage is TRBV19 and J usage is TRBJ2-5; possible D gene TRBD2, 5 bases. Germline V gene data show CDR1 as LNHDA and CDR2 as SQIVND (reference sequence). The CDR3 runs to 13 residues. V was trimmed by 4 bases and J by 1 base, leaving 7 bases between them. The CDR3 bases are TGTGCCAGTAGTACGGGGTCCCAAGAGACCCAGTACTTC. Translating it yields CASSTGSQETQYF.

This rearrangement joins TRBV5-6 to TRBJ2-2; TRBD1 aligns across 7 bases. The CDR3 runs to 15 residues. V shed 2 bases and J 4 bases; nucleotides not matched to a gene: 5. Germline V gene lookup returns CDR1 SGHDT and CDR2 YYEEEE. CDR3 in DNA: TGTGCCAGCAGCTTTGGGACAGCCATCACCGGGGAGCTGTTTTTT. Its translation is CASSFGTAITGELFF.

V is TRBV5-1 and J is TRBJ2-1, with D perhaps TRBD1 (5 bases). The germline V gene encodes CDR1 SGHRS and CDR2 YFSETQ. The CDR3 has 14 residues. The V gene lost 2 bases and the J gene lost 0 bases, with 6 bases spanning the gap. The CDR3 spells CASSFDSSYNEQFF. DNA for the CDR3: TGCGCCAGCAGCTTTGACAGCTCCTACAATGAGCAGTTCTTC.

The gene calls are TRBV24-1 and TRBJ2-1; 7 bases line up with TRBD2. Per the germline V gene, CDR1 is KGHDR and CDR2 is SFDVKD. V lost 6 bases, J lost 5 bases, and 6 bases stayed unmatched. The CDR3 sequence is 14 residues long. CDR3 amino acids: CATSREGPNNEQFF. In DNA form, the CDR3 reads TGTGCCACCAGTAGGGAGGGGCCCAACAATGAGCAGTTCTTC.

The rearrangement joins TRBV3-1 (or the pseudogene TRBV3-2) to TRBJ1-6, with D perhaps TRBD1 (5 bases). V lost 6 bases and J lost 10, with 13 bases in between. Germline assignment: CDR1 LGHDT and CDR2 YNNKEL (reference sequence). The CDR3 is made up of 13 amino acids. CDR3 sequence (DNA): TGTGCCAGCAGTTCTGGACGGGGGTCACCCCTCCACTTT. Amino acid sequence: CASSSGRGSPLHF.